This TCR beta chain was recorded in a study of cytomegalovirus exposure and HLA in healthy donors. Whole-study findings and limits: Being productive about 87% or about 30% of the time was typical of most TCR beta V segments in an earlier analysis.

CDR3 length: 13 amino acids. Looked up from germline, CDR1 is MNHNY and CDR2 is SVGAGI (reference sequence). V lost 4 bases to trimming and J lost 0 bases, with 4 bases between them. Notes on this clone: Antigen: not known.

PCR was performed using 60 Vbeta and 13 Jbeta primers. The table came from immunoSEQ multiplex PCR; TCRdb's copy has only in-frame clones and leaves some out. Altogether over 100,000 clones are present, roughly 76% being singletons, with the ten largest covering 7% to 9%. This clonotype was sampled from a woman aged 45 to 65 in good health and CMV-seropositive. The chain couples TRBV6-6 to TRBJ2-1; no definite D call. Sequenced material: PBMCs. The CDR3 region is CASSLSSYNEQFF. The CDR3 DNA reads as TGTGCCAGCAGTTTGAGCTCCTACAATGAGCAGTTCTTC.